The 17 T cell receptor beta chains given below trace back to one sample, sequenced in a study of early stage breast cancer tumors. Profiled with immunoSEQ multiplex PCR; TCRdb holds only in-frame clones, not every one. The sample has fewer than 90,000 clones; approximately 80% are singletons. The sequencing input was blood. These receptors all come from a person between 60 and 69 years old with breast cancer.

This chain joins TRBV2 and TRBJ1-2; D is ambiguous. V was clipped by 2 bases and J by 4 bases, with 14 bases between them. CDR1 and CDR2 (germline): SNHLY, FYNNEI. The CDR3 sequence is 15 residues long. The CDR3 DNA sequence: TGTGCCAGCAGTGAAATCGTCAGTTCGGTCTATGGCTACACCTTC. As protein: CASSEIVSSVYGYTF.

This clone has just a few counts. The gene calls are TRBV5-1 and TRBJ1-4; possibly TRBD1 for D (6 bases). The CDR3 sequence is 15 residues long. Germline loops: CDR1 SGHRS, CDR2 YFSETQ. The V end lost 0 bases, the J end lost 8 bases, and 14 bases lay between the germline ends. This chain's CDR3 is CASSLEQGLKEKLFF. Written as DNA, the CDR3 is TGCGCCAGCAGCTTGGAACAGGGCTTGAAAGAAAAACTGTTTTTT.

The rearrangement uses TRBV5-6 and TRBJ1-4; 7 bases line up with TRBD1. This CDR3 comprises 17 residues. The V and J ends lost 4 bases and 2 bases, in that order; junction bases with no gene match: 11. CDR1 and CDR2 from the germline V gene are SGHDT and YYEEEE. The CDR3 region is CASSTTGSHPTNEKLFF. The CDR3 nucleotides read TGTGCCAGCAGCACGACAGGGTCCCACCCCACTAATGAAAAACTGTTTTTT.

This rearrangement joins TRBV7-9 to TRBJ1-1; TRBD1 aligns across 8 bases. Unmatched junction bases numbered 3, after V lost 8 bases and J lost 1 base. This CDR3 has 13 residues. CDR1 and CDR2 (germline): SEHNR, FQNEAQ (reference sequence). This CDR3 is CASGDRGNTEAFF. The CDR3 region has the DNA TGTGCCAGCGGCGACAGGGGGAACACTGAAGCTTTCTTT.

The chain joins TRBV18 to TRBJ1-5; tentative D call: TRBD1 (5 bases). CDR1 KGHSH and CDR2 LQKENI come from the germline V gene. The V gene lost 3 bases and the J gene lost 4 bases, with 16 bases spanning the gap. This CDR3 is built from 16 residues. The CDR3 DNA reads as TGTGCCAGCTCACCCCCCGGGGGGGTAGGTAATCAGCCCCAGCATTTT. This gives the protein CASSPPGGVGNQPQHF.

This chain connects TRBV2 to TRBJ2-2, with D hard to call. The germline V gene encodes CDR1 SNHLY and CDR2 FYNNEI. The V end lost 7 bases, the J end lost 7 bases, and 13 bases lay between the germline ends. This CDR3 is built from 13 residues. For the CDR3, the DNA is TGTGCCAGCAAAAGCAGTCTAAGCGGGGAGCTGTTTTTT. Protein product: CASKSSLSGELFF.

This chain links TRBV7-8 with TRBJ2-7; D is unresolved. The V and J ends lost 5 bases and 0 bases respectively, with 11 bases between them. The length of the CDR3 is 14 residues. Germline V gene data show CDR1 as SGHVS and CDR2 as FQNEAQ. The DNA for the CDR3 is TGTGCCAGCAGCCAAAGGTTCCCCTCCTACGAGCAGTACTTC. Amino acids: CASSQRFPSYEQYF.

The V call is TRBV6-1, the J call TRBJ2-1; 7 nucleotides align to TRBD2. Per the germline V gene, CDR1 is MNHNS and CDR2 is SASEGT. After removal of 4 bases from V and 8 bases from J, the junction contained 2 bases not matched to a gene. The CDR3 covers 12 residues. The CDR3 nucleotides are TGTGCCAGCAGTGGACTAGCCTATGAGCAGTTCTTC. As protein: CASSGLAYEQFF.

This clone was observed once. The V call is TRBV19, the J call TRBJ2-7; D possibly uses TRBD1 or TRBD2 (5 bases each). The germline gives CDR1 LNHDA, CDR2 SQIVND (reference sequence). The CDR3 sequence is 17 residues long. V was shortened by 3 bases and J by 2 bases, with 20 bases between the two germline ends. CDR3 sequence: CASSIGLEGSPTYEQYF. In DNA, the CDR3 is TGTGCCAGTAGTATCGGTCTAGAGGGGTCCCCTACCTACGAGCAGTACTTC. The variable domain in full, completed from reference TRBV19 and TRBJ2-7, reads DGGITQSPKYLFRKEGQNVTLSCEQNLNHDAMYWYRQDPGQGLRLIYYSQIVNDFQKGDIAEGYSVSREKKESFPLTVTSAQKNPTAFYLCASSIGLEGSPTYEQYFGPGTRLTVT.

This clone was seen only a few times. The V and J genes are TRBV19 and TRBJ2-7, with TRBD1 matching 8 bases. The CDR3 runs 14 residues. The germline gives CDR1 LNHDA, CDR2 SQIVND (reference sequence). Germline trimming cut 5 bases from V and 3 bases from J; bases unmatched to any gene: 6. The CDR3 region is CASSGRTGNYEQYF. Here the CDR3 DNA reads TGTGCCAGTAGTGGACGGACAGGGAACTACGAGCAGTACTTC.

The chain uses TRBV7-8 and TRBJ2-7; no definite D call. Trimming stripped 5 bases from V and 5 bases from J, with 7 bases between. Per the germline V gene, CDR1 is SGHVS and CDR2 is FQNEAQ. The CDR3 length is 11 residues. As DNA, the CDR3 is TGTGCCAGCAGCCTTTACGACGAGCAGTACTTC. Its protein product is CASSLYDEQYF.

CDR3 in amino acids: CASSLTTGTTGELFF. CDR3 DNA: TGTGCCAGCAGCTTAACTACAGGGACGACCGGGGAGCTGTTTTTT. V is TRBV7-8 and J is TRBJ2-2; D is perhaps TRBD1 (6 bases). Between the trimmed V and J ends, which lost 2 bases and 5 bases, there was a span of 12 bases. CDR1 and CDR2 (germline): SGHVS, FQNEAQ. This CDR3 has 15 amino acids. The whole variable domain, filled in from reference TRBV7-8 and TRBJ2-2, reads GAGVSQSPRYKVAKRGQDVALRCDPISGHVSLFWYQQALGQGPEFLTYFQNEAQLDKSGLPSDRFFAERPEGSVSTLKIQRTQQEDSAVYLCASSLTTGTTGELFFGEGSRLTVL.

The gene calls are TRBV4-1 and TRBJ2-1; 10 bases line up with TRBD1. This CDR3 contains 16 residues. Germline V gene sequence: CDR1 MGHRA, CDR2 YSYEKL. V lost 0 bases to trimming and J lost 8 bases; unmatched junction nucleotides: 7. This CDR3 is CASSQDDRGLEDEQFF. As DNA, the CDR3 is TGCGCCAGCAGCCAAGACGACAGGGGGCTGGAGGATGAGCAGTTCTTC.

CDR3 sequence (DNA): TGTGCCAGCAGTTGGGGACAGACCTACGAGCAGTACTTC. Translated, it gives CASSWGQTYEQYF. The rearrangement links TRBV27 to TRBJ2-7, with 7 bases aligning to TRBD1. The CDR3 runs 13 residues. The trim removed 4 bases at V and 2 bases at J, leaving 2 bases unmatched. Germline lookup yields CDR1 MNHEY and CDR2 SMNVEV (reference sequence).

This clone was seen once. The V call is TRBV30, the J call TRBJ2-7; 8 bases fit TRBD2. The germline gives CDR1 GTSNPN, CDR2 SVGIG (reference sequence). With 2 bases clipped from V and 2 bases from J, the junction kept 5 bases outside the gene matches. The CDR3 contains 14 residues. This chain's CDR3 is CAWSPGLGAYEQYF. CDR3 bases: TGTGCCTGGAGTCCGGGACTAGGGGCCTACGAGCAGTACTTC.

This clone came up once. The rearrangement joins TRBV5-1 to TRBJ2-1; either TRBD1 or TRBD2 may fit D (5 bases each). Looked up from germline, CDR1 is SGHRS and CDR2 is YFSETQ. CDR3 length: 14 residues. V was clipped by 4 bases and J by 6 bases, with 14 bases between them. The CDR3 DNA reads as TGCGCCAGCAGCAGGGATATCGGGACCAATGAGCAGTTCTTC. It specifies CASSRDIGTNEQFF.

V is TRBV5-4 and J is TRBJ1-1; the D gene is possibly TRBD1 (5 bases). The V end was cut by 0 bases, the J end by 0 bases, with 12 bases between. From germline, CDR1 is SGHNT and CDR2 YYREEE (reference sequence). The CDR3 is 16 residues long. CDR3 protein: CASSLGGPGMNTEAFF. In DNA, the CDR3 is TGTGCCAGCAGCTTGGGCGGGCCAGGGATGAACACTGAAGCTTTCTTT.